Below, 8 T cell receptor beta chains from the same sample are listed, as sequenced in a study of blood T cell repertoires in COVID-19. This table comes from immunoSEQ multiplex PCR, and its TCRdb copy is limited to in-frame clones, with some not included. The sample lists roughly 150,000 clones, 80% to 85% occurring once. The sequenced material came from peripheral blood. These receptors all stem from a human donor in a cohort sampled during active COVID-19.

This chain links TRBV24-1 with TRBJ2-2; perhaps TRBD1 as D (6 bases). The ends were cut back, 4 bases at V and 5 bases at J, with 13 bases in the middle. The germline gives CDR1 KGHDR, CDR2 SFDVKD. The CDR3 sequence is 15 residues long. The CDR3 DNA follows: TGTGCCACCAGTGACCCCGGGACAAGTACCGGGGAGCTGTTTTTT. This sequence encodes CATSDPGTSTGELFF.

In this sample, this clone turned up once. V is TRBV6-1 and J is TRBJ2-7, with D hard to call. The germline gives CDR1 MNHNS, CDR2 SASEGT. The ends were cut back, 2 bases at V and 5 bases at J, with 4 bases in the middle. The CDR3 spans 11 residues. Here the CDR3 reads CASSERDEQYF. The CDR3 coding sequence is TGTGCCAGCAGTGAACGAGACGAGCAGTACTTC.

V usage is TRBV6-1 and J usage is TRBJ2-7; unclear D gene. Trimming took 3 bases from V and 3 from J, leaving 3 bases between them. The CDR3 runs 11 residues. The germline gives CDR1 MNHNS, CDR2 SASEGT. The CDR3 protein is CASSDRYEQYF. As DNA, the CDR3 is TGTGCCAGCAGTGACCGCTACGAGCAGTACTTC.

The table lists this clone with a count of one. This chain links TRBV11-3 with TRBJ2-5; TRBD1 agrees at 9 bases. The ends lost 5 bases at V and 4 bases at J; junction bases unmatched: 8. Germline V lookup: CDR1 SGHNT, CDR2 YENEEA. CDR3 size: 15 residues. The CDR3 region is CASSVTGGEGETQYF. CDR3 in DNA: TGTGCCAGCAGCGTTACAGGGGGCGAAGGAGAGACCCAGTACTTC.

The V gene is TRBV5-6, the J gene TRBJ2-5, with 7 bases that match TRBD1. CDR1 and CDR2 (germline): SGHDT, YYEEEE. Germline trimming cut 7 bases from V and 0 bases from J; bases unmatched to any gene: 12. The CDR3 has 16 amino acids. In DNA form, the CDR3 reads TGTGCCAGCCGGTGGACAGGCCAGGAGTACCAAGAGACCCAGTACTTC. Protein sequence: CASRWTGQEYQETQYF.

The chain links TRBV2 to TRBJ2-1, with 7 bases lining up with TRBD2. J gave up 4 bases and V 5 bases, and 2 bases lay outside the gene matches. Germline V gene lookup returns CDR1 SNHLY and CDR2 FYNNEI. The CDR3 is 13 residues long. The CDR3 DNA reads as TGTGCCAGCAGTTTTAGCGGGTACAATGAGCAGTTCTTC. As protein: CASSFSGYNEQFF.

This clone has just a few counts. This chain uses TRBV11-2 with TRBJ1-1, with no clear D. Germline V gene sequence: CDR1 SGHAT, CDR2 FQNNGV. The CDR3 has 12 residues. Trimming took off 2 bases at V and 8 bases at J, with 9 bases between the two ends. This chain's CDR3 is CASSLFEREAFF. CDR3 DNA: TGTGCCAGCAGCTTATTCGAGAGAGAAGCTTTCTTT. The complete variable domain, with remaining parts taken from reference TRBV11-2 and TRBJ1-1, reads EAGVAQSPRYKIIEKRQSVAFWCNPISGHATLYWYQQILGQGPKLLIQFQNNGVVDDSQLPKDRFSAERLKGVDSTLKIQPAKLEDSAVYLCASSLFEREAFFGQGTRLTVV.

V is TRBV13 and J is TRBJ2-2, with 12 bases lining up with TRBD2. This CDR3 comprises 17 residues. Germline CDR1 PRHDT, CDR2 FYEKMQ (reference sequence). With 2 bases clipped from V and 2 bases from J, the junction kept 3 bases outside the gene matches. CDR3 bases: TGTGCCAGCAGCTTACGACTAGCGGGGGACAACACCGGGGAGCTGTTTTTT. It translates to CASSLRLAGDNTGELFF.